This is a list of T cell receptor beta chains from one sample in a study of shared T cell receptors in the human thymus. Produced via immunoSEQ multiplex PCR; TCRdb's table is partial and in-frame only. The sample contains approximately 580,000 clones, roughly 74% of which appear only once. The same sample was also studied in work on human thymus T cells.

The sample comprised thymocytes. The receptors were sampled from a boy less than two years old with a congenital heart defect. CDR3s include the opening cysteine and the closing phenylalanine or tryptophan. The order of the fields is D gene, V gene, clone size, J gene, CDR3 protein, CDR3 DNA. A D gene is named only where the DNA matches it firmly. A clone size is listed for some rows: how often the clone was seen (once, few, many), or a class if it is expanded.

-	TRBV27	-	TRBJ1-3	CASSHDFPGTGNTIYF	TGTGCCAGCAGTCACGACTTTCCCGGGACTGGAAACACCATATATTTT
-	TRBV29-1	-	TRBJ2-7	CSVGGHQGEHEQYF	TGCAGCGTTGGGGGACACCAAGGGGAGCACGAGCAGTACTTC
TRBD2	TRBV28	once	TRBJ2-7	CASSLKRTGTSGSYEQYF	TGTGCCAGCAGTTTGAAACGAACAGGGACTAGCGGGAGTTACGAGCAGTACTTC
-	TRBV7-9	-	TRBJ2-7	CASSPASYEQYF	TGTGCCAGCAGCCCAGCGTCCTACGAGCAGTACTTC
-	TRBV2	-	TRBJ1-1	CASSTDREEAFF	TGTGCCAGCAGTACCGACAGAGAAGAAGCTTTCTTT
-	TRBV2	-	TRBJ2-7	CASSEAATWSSYEQYF	TGTGCCAGCAGTGAAGCCGCCACTTGGAGCTCCTACGAGCAGTACTTC
TRBD1	TRBV15	-	TRBJ2-1	CATSTRTGPFSYNEQFF	TGTGCCACCAGCACCCGGACAGGACCCTTCTCCTACAATGAGCAGTTCTTC
-	TRBV25-1	few	TRBJ2-7	CATQTTFEQYF	TGTGCCACCCAGACAACGTTCGAGCAGTACTTC
-	TRBV5-6	once	TRBJ2-7	CASSCNTYEQYF	TGTGCCAGCAGCTGTAACACCTACGAGCAGTACTTC
TRBD1	TRBV5-6	-	TRBJ2-7	CASRPHSPPYGTAYEQYF	TGTGCCAGCAGGCCTCATTCTCCCCCCTACGGGACAGCCTACGAGCAGTACTTC
-	TRBV5-1	-	TRBJ1-1	CASSWGGSLNTEAFF	TGCGCCAGCAGCTGGGGGGGCAGCCTGAACACTGAAGCTTTCTTT
-	TRBV6-4	-	TRBJ1-1	CASSSTDSNTEAFF	TGTGCCAGCAGCTCGACAGACTCGAACACTGAAGCTTTCTTT
TRBD2	TRBV7-9	-	TRBJ2-5	CASSRRTSGRRAPQETQYF	TGTGCCAGCAGTCGACGGACTAGCGGGAGACGCGCCCCACAAGAGACCCAGTACTTC
TRBD1	TRBV29-1	-	TRBJ2-7	CSGVTGGYEQYF	TGCAGCGGGGTGACAGGGGGATACGAGCAGTACTTC
TRBD1	TRBV5-1	-	TRBJ2-3	CASSPYRGAPSDTQYF	TGCGCCAGCAGCCCCTACAGGGGGGCCCCCTCAGATACGCAGTATTTT
-	TRBV15	-	TRBJ1-5	CATSRDHPTRQADLNQPQHF	TGTGCCACCAGCAGAGATCACCCGACAAGACAGGCGGATCTTAATCAGCCCCAGCATTTT
-	TRBV7-5	-	TRBJ2-3	CVRSHPRLAGERDTQYF	TGTGTCAGAAGCCATCCTCGACTAGCGGGAGAAAGAGATACGCAGTATTTT
TRBD1	TRBV7-9	few	TRBJ1-1	CASRPDRDTEAFF	TGTGCCAGCAGGCCCGACAGGGACACTGAAGCTTTCTTT
-	TRBV5-4	-	TRBJ2-5	CASRRELGETQYF	TGTGCCAGCAGAAGGGAGCTAGGGGAGACCCAGTACTTC
-	TRBV13	few	TRBJ2-5	CASSERPAGHQETQYF	TGTGCCAGCAGCGAAAGGCCAGCAGGGCACCAAGAGACCCAGTACTTC
TRBD1	TRBV11-3	-	TRBJ1-1	CASSSHPGTGNTEAFF	TGTGCCAGCAGCTCGCACCCCGGGACAGGGAACACTGAAGCTTTCTTT
-	TRBV10-3	-	TRBJ1-2	CAISESETNGYTF	TGTGCCATCAGTGAGTCAGAGACAAACGGCTACACCTTC
TRBD2	TRBV5-4	few	TRBJ2-1	CASSPGLAGNNEQFF	TGTGCCAGCAGCCCGGGACTAGCGGGAAACAATGAGCAGTTCTTC